Presented here are 23 T cell receptor beta chains from one specimen sequenced in a study of post-analysis software for immune sequencing data (dated by TCRdb to the mid-2010s). The study at large found these results: Significantly higher frequencies in patients than in controls were found for about five TRBV segments, including TRBV5-6, TRBV5-1 and TRBV20-1.

No cognate antigen is known for these TCRs. Libraries were prepared through PCR. Data came from an Illumina HiSeq 2500. To reduce PCR and sequencing biases, unique molecular identifiers were incorporated into the TCR beta cDNA libraries. TCRdb reran the public reads through fastp at Q25 and MiXCR, keeping productive beta chains. A single entry per CDR3 protein holds the most common genes and DNA from its merged rows. The sample table shows some 370,000 distinct CDR3 sequences, and around 37% are seen once. The ten biggest clones cover about an eighth of the sample. Sequencing was done on a sample of blood. These receptors came from a girl aged 10 to 17 with multiple sclerosis.

To note about this clonotype: A read error may produce the germline difference seen at one junction end. The chain combines TRBV7-7 with TRBJ2-5, with D possibly TRBD1 on 5 matching bases. The CDR3 is 14 amino acids. Germline V gene sequence: CDR1 SSHAT, CDR2 FNYEAQ (reference sequence). CDR3 sequence reads: CASSITGAQETQYF. CDR3 sequence (DNA): TGTGCTAGCAGCATCACAGGAGCACAAGAGACCCAGTACTTC. Variable domain in full (rest from reference TRBV7-7 and TRBJ2-5): GAGVSQSPRYKVTKRGQDVTLRCDPISSHATLYWYQQALGQGPEFLTYFNYEAQPDKSGLPSDRFSAERPEGSISTLTIQRTEQRDSAMYRCASSITGAQETQYFGPGTRLLVL.

The rearrangement uses TRBV19 and TRBJ2-7; no clear D. V lost 2 bases and J 1 base, leaving 12 bases between the germline ends. The CDR3 covers 15 residues. Germline V gene data show CDR1 as LNHDA and CDR2 as SQIVND (reference sequence). The CDR3 here is CASSISATPSYEQYF. The CDR3 nucleotides read TGTGCCAGTAGTATATCAGCGACCCCATCCTACGAGCAGTACTTC.

This chain joins TRBV4-3 and TRBJ2-3; D is possibly TRBD1 or TRBD2 (5 bases each). CDR1 and CDR2 (germline): LGHNA, YSLEER. The CDR3 length is 14 residues. The V end lost 4 bases, the J end lost 4 bases, and 12 bases lay between the germline ends. The DNA of the CDR3 is TGCGCCAGCAGCCCCTTCCGGGGCGCAGATACGCAGTATTTT. Translation gives CASSPFRGADTQYF.

This clonotype was counted a few times. The CDR3 spells CSAGTSGGLRHTQYF. DNA of the CDR3: TGCAGTGCCGGGACTAGCGGGGGTCTCCGCCATACGCAGTATTTT. The gene calls are TRBV20-1 and TRBJ2-3, with 14 bases identical to TRBD2. The CDR3 sequence is 15 residues long. Germline loops: CDR1 DFQATT, CDR2 SNEGSKA (reference sequence). V gave up 6 bases and J gave up 7 bases; unmatched junction bases: 9.

This clonotype was found a few times. The chain couples TRBV19 to TRBJ2-7, with TRBD2 matching over 8 bases. CDR3 size: 14 residues. Germline V gene lookup returns CDR1 LNHDA and CDR2 SQIVND (reference sequence). V was pared by 11 bases and J by 2 bases, with 11 bases of the junction left unmatched. CDR3 residues: CADRRKAGAYEQYF. For the CDR3, the DNA is TGTGCCGACAGACGCAAAGCGGGGGCCTACGAGCAGTACTTC. The variable domain in full, completed from reference TRBV19 and TRBJ2-7, reads DGGITQSPKYLFRKEGQNVTLSCEQNLNHDAMYWYRQDPGQGLRLIYYSQIVNDFQKGDIAEGYSVSREKKESFPLTVTSAQKNPTAFYLCADRRKAGAYEQYFGPGTRLTVT.

The chain employs TRBV12-3 or TRBV12-4 and TRBJ2-3; D perhaps matches TRBD1 (6 bases). The CDR3 covers 16 residues. Between the trimmed V and J ends, which lost 7 bases and 4 bases, there was a span of 21 bases. As DNA, the CDR3 is TGTGCCAGCATTGGCCCCCCAGGGGTAATTTCAGATACGCAGTATTTT. It encodes CASIGPPGVISDTQYF.

There are a few counts of this clonotype. The CDR3 DNA is TGTGCCACCAGTGATCCCGGGGCGCCGGTATACGAGCAGTACTTC. It yields the protein CATSDPGAPVYEQYF. This chain joins TRBV24-1 and TRBJ2-7, with D perhaps given as TRBD1 or TRBD2 (5 bases each). Germline V CDR1 and CDR2: KGHDR, SFDVKD. Trimming stripped 3 bases from V and 4 bases from J, with 15 bases between. This CDR3 is 15 amino acids long.

In regard to this clonotype: One base away lies a much larger clone, so this may be a sequencing read error. The chain combines TRBV15 with TRBJ2-7; perhaps TRBD2 as D (5 bases). From germline, CDR1 is LNHNV and CDR2 YYDKDF (reference sequence). The V end was cut by 2 bases, the J end by 10 bases, with 15 bases between. This CDR3 spans 13 amino acids. Written as DNA, the CDR3 is TGTGCCACCAGCAGAAGGGAGAGAGAGATCCAGTACTTC. Translating gives CATSRREREIQYF.

The chain carries TRBV18 and TRBJ2-1; weak D call: TRBD1 (6 bases). Germline CDR1 is KGHSH and CDR2 is LQKENI. V shed 1 base and J shed 0 bases, with 19 bases lying between them. This CDR3 region has 19 residues. Here the CDR3 DNA reads TGTGCCAGCTCACCACTCACTATGTCCGGGACAACCTCCTACAATGAGCAGTTCTTC. Translating it yields CASSPLTMSGTTSYNEQFF.

The rearrangement joins TRBV11-2 to TRBJ2-7; 7 nucleotides align to TRBD1. The CDR3 loop spans 16 amino acids. CDR1 is SGHAT and CDR2 is FQNNGV in the germline V gene. Germline trimming cut 5 bases from V and 2 bases from J; bases unmatched to any gene: 12. CDR3 DNA: TGTGCCAGCAGCCCCCTTAGGTACCAGGGGGCCTACGAGCAGTACTTC. Residues: CASSPLRYQGAYEQYF.

V gene TRBV7-2 combines with J gene TRBJ2-5; 7 bases fit TRBD2. The end of the DNA fits TRBJ2-7 better, so the J call may be wrong. CDR1 SGHTA and CDR2 FQGNSA come from the germline V gene. CDR3 length: 12 amino acids. CDR3 residues: CASRPAGYEQYF. The CDR3 nucleotides are TGTGCCAGCCGCCCAGCGGGATACGAGCAGTACTTC.

This CDR3 is CSVVTGEAFF. The DNA of the CDR3 is TGCAGCGTTGTGACAGGGGAAGCTTTCTTT. The chain is built from TRBV29-1 and TRBJ1-1, with TRBD1 matching over 7 bases. The CDR3 loop spans 10 amino acids. The V gene end was trimmed by 4 bases and the J gene end by 8 bases; junction bases not matched to a gene: 1. Germline CDR1 reads SQVTM; CDR2 reads ANQGSEA.

This clonotype occurred a few times. The chain employs TRBV5-1 and TRBJ2-5; D perhaps matches TRBD2 (5 bases). The germline V gene encodes CDR1 SGHRS and CDR2 YFSETQ. The CDR3 has 15 residues. V dropped 0 bases and J dropped 8 bases, with 17 bases sitting between them. The CDR3 is CASSLENGPEGTQYF. The DNA of the CDR3 is TGCGCCAGCAGCTTGGAGAACGGCCCTGAGGGAACCCAGTACTTC.

In DNA, the CDR3 is TGTGCCAGCAGTTTAGGGAGCGATTGGGGCTACACCTTC. It encodes CASSLGSDWGYTF. V usage is TRBV12-3 or TRBV12-4 and J usage is TRBJ1-2; unclear D gene. This CDR3 has 13 amino acids. Trimming removed 1 base at V and 8 bases at J, with 11 bases between.

This clonotype was counted a few times. This chain connects TRBV27 to TRBJ1-1; D call uncertain. Germline CDR1 and CDR2: MNHEY and SMNVEV (reference sequence). The CDR3 extends over 14 amino acids. With 7 bases removed from V and 4 bases from J, the gap between germline ends came to 16 bases. The CDR3 DNA is TGTGCCAGCACTGACGGCCAGACTCGCACTGAAGCTTTCTTT. Amino acids: CASTDGQTRTEAFF.

This clonotype came up a few times. The chain couples TRBV20-1 to TRBJ2-5; 11 nucleotides match TRBD2. Germline values: CDR1 DFQATT, CDR2 SNEGSKA (reference sequence). V shed 7 bases and J 5 bases; nucleotides not matched to a gene: 15. This CDR3 is 16 amino acids long. CDR3 in DNA: TGCAGTGTCTCCCCCGGTAGCGGGGGGGAAGGGGAGACCCAGTACTTC. This sequence encodes CSVSPGSGGEGETQYF.

The chain couples TRBV7-2 to TRBJ2-7; no definite D call. CDR3 length: 12 amino acids. Trimming took 1 base from V and 5 from J, leaving 6 bases between them. Germline CDR1 is SGHTA and CDR2 is FQGNSA. The CDR3 region has the DNA TGTGCCAGCAGCTTAGTAAGGAACGAGCAGTACTTC. Amino acid sequence: CASSLVRNEQYF.

This clonotype has more than one count but fewer than ten. V is TRBV15 and J is TRBJ2-3, with D possibly matching TRBD2 (5 bases). V was shortened by 6 bases and J by 4 bases, with 11 bases between the two germline ends. Germline lookup yields CDR1 LNHNV and CDR2 YYDKDF (reference sequence). The CDR3 sequence is 13 residues long. CDR3 in DNA: TGTGCCACCAGGTTCCGGGGTGCAGATACGCAGTATTTT. It is translated as CATRFRGADTQYF.

The chain couples TRBV6-2 or TRBV6-3 to TRBJ2-5, with D possibly called TRBD1 or TRBD2 (5 bases each). Germline CDR1 is MNHEY and CDR2 is SVGEGT. V gave up 4 bases and J gave up 0 bases, with 12 bases separating them. This CDR3 contains 15 residues. The CDR3: CASSSGTAHQETQYF. The CDR3 DNA is TGTGCCAGCAGTTCCGGGACGGCGCACCAAGAGACCCAGTACTTC.

The chain employs TRBV6-1 and TRBJ1-1; D gene ambiguous. This CDR3 is 12 amino acids long. Germline V gene lookup returns CDR1 MNHNS and CDR2 SASEGT. Between the trimmed V and J ends, which lost 8 bases and 11 bases, there was a span of 18 bases. The CDR3 sequence: CASEDTLWSAFF. The CDR3 DNA reads as TGTGCCAGCGAAGACACCCTGTGGTCGGCTTTCTTT.

The chain carries TRBV6-5 and TRBJ1-1; D unclear. The germline gives CDR1 MNHEY, CDR2 SVGAGI. V lost 3 bases, J lost 1 base, and 9 bases lay in between. This CDR3 region has 14 residues. The CDR3 region has the DNA TGTGCCAGCAGTTATTACCGGGGGAACACTGAAGCTTTCTTT. This encodes CASSYYRGNTEAFF.

This clonotype has only a few counts. The V gene is TRBV6-5, the J gene TRBJ2-3; no reliable D call. This CDR3 contains 14 residues. Trimming shortened V by 0 bases and J by 6 bases, and 10 bases separated the two germline ends. Germline CDR1 and CDR2: MNHEY and SVGAGI. Here the CDR3 reads CASSYSRSSDTQYF. CDR3 sequence (DNA): TGTGCCAGCAGTTACTCGAGATCCTCGGATACGCAGTATTTT.

The J gene is TRBJ1-2, the V gene TRBV10-3; D ambiguous. This CDR3 comprises 13 residues. CDR1 is ENHRY, CDR2 SYGVKD, per germline. The V end was cut by 2 bases, the J end by 3 bases, with 7 bases between. CDR3 region: CAISEMQDYGYTF. The CDR3 DNA sequence: TGTGCCATCAGTGAGATGCAGGACTATGGCTACACCTTC.